Following are 6 T cell receptor beta chains from one sample sequenced in a study of glioma-infiltrating T cells after dendritic cell vaccination. Clones were read by immunoSEQ multiplex PCR, and TCRdb kept only the in-frame ones, dropping some. This sample has 90,000 to 110,000 clones; roughly 89% occur once, and the top ten carry approximately 2.7%. Time point reported: after dendritic cell vaccination, including at tumor progression/relapse. Source: blood, taken after dendritic cell vaccination. The receptors were gathered from a human donor with glioblastoma.

A remark on this clone: Other nucleotide sequences from this sample produce the same CDR3. The chain joins TRBV5-6 to TRBJ1-6; 10 nucleotides match TRBD1. This CDR3 contains 16 residues. Germline V gene sequence: CDR1 SGHDT, CDR2 YYEEEE. J was trimmed by 6 bases and V by 4 bases; bases with no gene match: 7. The CDR3 DNA reads as TGTGCCAGCAGCCCGCTGGGACAGGGGACTAATTCACCCCTCCACTTT. This translates into CASSPLGQGTNSPLHF.

This chain joins TRBV6-4 and TRBJ2-1, with a tentative D call TRBD1 (6 bases). The V gene's germline CDR1 is MRHNA and CDR2 SNTAGT. V was shortened by 4 bases and J by 9 bases, with 13 bases between the two germline ends. The CDR3 consists of 13 residues. CDR3 residues: CASSVDEGGEQFF. Here the CDR3 DNA reads TGTGCCAGCAGTGTCGACGAAGGGGGTGAGCAGTTCTTC.

The chain uses TRBV9 and TRBJ1-4; perhaps TRBD1 as D (5 bases). CDR1 SGDLS and CDR2 YYNGEE come from the germline V gene. Deletions cut 0 bases from V and 0 bases from J, with 9 bases between. The CDR3 sequence is 16 residues long. The CDR3 loop is CASSVAWGATNEKLFF. The CDR3 DNA follows: TGTGCCAGCAGCGTAGCTTGGGGGGCAACTAATGAAAAACTGTTTTTT.

The chain recombines TRBV20-1 with TRBJ1-2, with D unresolved. The germline gives CDR1 DFQATT, CDR2 SNEGSKA (reference sequence). V gave up 0 bases and J gave up 6 bases, with 5 bases separating them. This CDR3 is built from 11 residues. CDR3 coding DNA: TGCAGTGCTAGAGATGGGCATGGCTACACCTTC. Translated, it gives CSARDGHGYTF.

This rearrangement joins TRBV18 to TRBJ1-5; 7 nucleotides align to TRBD1. The J segment lost 4 bases and the V segment lost 5 bases, leaving 5 bases of the junction unmatched. Germline V lookup: CDR1 KGHSH, CDR2 LQKENI. The CDR3 length is 14 residues. The CDR3 coding sequence is TGTGCCAGCTCATCGCAACAGGGGAATCAGCCCCAGCATTTT. Its protein is CASSSQQGNQPQHF.

The rearrangement joins TRBV6-1 to TRBJ2-4; D is unresolved. This CDR3 has 15 residues. The V end was cut by 10 bases, the J end by 1 base, with 17 bases between. CDR1 and CDR2 from the germline V gene are MNHNS and SASEGT. The CDR3 here is CATAGQAIAKNIQYF. In DNA form, the CDR3 reads TGTGCCACTGCTGGGCAGGCGATCGCCAAAAACATTCAGTACTTC.